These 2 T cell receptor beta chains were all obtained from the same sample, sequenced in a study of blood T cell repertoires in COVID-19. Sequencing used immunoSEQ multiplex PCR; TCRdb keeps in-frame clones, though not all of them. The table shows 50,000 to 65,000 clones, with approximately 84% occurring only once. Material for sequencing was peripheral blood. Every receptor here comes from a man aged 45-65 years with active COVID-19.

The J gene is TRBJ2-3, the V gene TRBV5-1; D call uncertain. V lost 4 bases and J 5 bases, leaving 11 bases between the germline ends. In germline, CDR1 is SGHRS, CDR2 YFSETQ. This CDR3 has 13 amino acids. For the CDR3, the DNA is TGCGCCAGCAGCCCCACCGCGAGAGATACGCAGTATTTT. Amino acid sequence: CASSPTARDTQYF.

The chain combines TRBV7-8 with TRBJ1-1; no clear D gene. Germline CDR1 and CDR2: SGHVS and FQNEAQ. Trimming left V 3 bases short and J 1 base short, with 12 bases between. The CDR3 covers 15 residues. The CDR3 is CASSFLSTQNTEAFF. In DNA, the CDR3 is TGTGCCAGCAGCTTTTTAAGCACCCAGAACACTGAAGCTTTCTTT. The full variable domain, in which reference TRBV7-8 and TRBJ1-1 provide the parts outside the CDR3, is GAGVSQSPRYKVAKRGQDVALRCDPISGHVSLFWYQQALGQGPEFLTYFQNEAQLDKSGLPSDRFFAERPEGSVSTLKIQRTQQEDSAVYLCASSFLSTQNTEAFFGQGTRLTVV.